The entry below gives a single T cell receptor beta chain sequence along with its context. Its antigen has not been determined. No quality values exist for individual bases; no much larger clone is one base distant. Trimming costs V 3 bases and J 0 bases, and their ends lie 6 bases apart. The CDR3, cysteine through phenylalanine, is 14 amino acids long. The only DNA kept is the CDR3, 42 bases in frame from the first base. Per the germline V gene (reference sequence), LNHDA is the CDR1 and SQIVND is the CDR2. These data come from a study of blood T cell repertoires in COVID-19 (dated by TCRdb to 2018 to 2020). For context, the study as a whole: Samples from collaborators originated in the United States, Italy and Spain and spanned both the acute and convalescent phases of COVID-19. The material from the prospective study consisted of cDNA or gDNA derived from T cells, B-cell-depleted T cells, or PBMCs. The dataset comprised deeply sampled blood TCRbeta repertoires from subjects exposed to, actively infected with, or recovered from COVID-19. The repertoires were released in a freely available public database meant as a resource for research on the immune response to SARS-CoV-2. The samples were drawn from two sources: the first 160 participants of the ongoing ImmuneRACE study, and 1,254 subjects contributed by 6 global collaborators. Sample metadata almost always included a de-identified subject ID, COVID-19 status, age in years and sex. Where available, HLA class I and class II types were obtained from metadata supplied by the sample provider rather than from assay-based typing.

Collaborating institutions collected whole blood in K2EDTA tubes following their own protocols. For TCRbeta analysis, collaborators shipped samples as frozen whole blood, isolated PBMCs, or DNA extracted from either of those sample types. TCRbeta CDR3 regions were amplified from genomic DNA using the immunoSEQ Assay, a bias-controlled multiplex PCR. In the source study's methods: Nucleated cell counts per sample were estimated from amplification of reference gene primers within the assay. Sequence reads were collapsed and filtered to measure the absolute abundance of every unique TCRbeta CDR3 rearrangement. Productive Simpson clonality was computed per sample as the square root of Simpson's diversity index over productive rearrangements. This is the immuneACCESS table as TCRdb keeps it, with only in-frame sequences that have V and J called. A part of the clones is gone; compared with another copy, unresolved V genes explain less than half, and the rest is unexplained. V and J calls and clone size are given by that table; D and trimming were obtained from the DNA. The sample table lists about 210,000 clones, 75% to 90% of them with a count of one. The ten largest clones add up to around 4.8% of the sample.

General conclusions and limits of the study: How much clinical and demographic metadata was included differed by source and by participant, and the metadata was provided uncurated.

The material sequenced was peripheral blood. This sequence uses TRBV19 and TRBJ1-3, with the D segment identity uncertain. The TCR was taken from a woman in her 40s with acute or convalescent COVID-19. The bases are TGTGCCAGTAGTATCGCGAGCTCTGGAAACACCATATATTTT. Translated, this is CASSIASSGNTIYF.